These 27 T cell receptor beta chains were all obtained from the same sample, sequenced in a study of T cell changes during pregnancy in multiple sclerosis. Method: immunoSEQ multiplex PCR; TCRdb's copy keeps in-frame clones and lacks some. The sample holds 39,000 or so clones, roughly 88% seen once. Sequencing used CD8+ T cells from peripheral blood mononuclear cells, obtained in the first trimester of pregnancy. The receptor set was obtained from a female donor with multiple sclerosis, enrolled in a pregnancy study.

CDR3 sequence reads: CASSLSRGTEAFF. As DNA, the CDR3 is TGTGCCAGCAGCTTGTCCAGGGGGACTGAAGCTTTCTTT. The chain couples TRBV5-4 to TRBJ1-1, with 7 bases lining up with TRBD1. Germline loops: CDR1 SGHNT, CDR2 YYREEE (reference sequence). J lost 5 bases, V lost 1 base, and 2 bases had no gene match. CDR3 size: 13 residues.

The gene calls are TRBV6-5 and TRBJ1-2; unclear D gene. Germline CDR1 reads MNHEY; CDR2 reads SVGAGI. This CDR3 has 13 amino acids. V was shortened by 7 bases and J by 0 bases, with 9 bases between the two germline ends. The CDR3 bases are TGTGCCAGCACTAGCAGTTCTAACTATGGCTACACCTTC. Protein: CASTSSSNYGYTF.

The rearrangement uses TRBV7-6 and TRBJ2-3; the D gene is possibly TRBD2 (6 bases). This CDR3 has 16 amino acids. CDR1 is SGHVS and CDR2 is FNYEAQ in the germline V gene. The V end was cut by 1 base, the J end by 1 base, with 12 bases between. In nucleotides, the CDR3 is TGTGCCAGCAGCTTAGGCAGCCGGAGGGGCACAGATACGCAGTATTTT. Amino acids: CASSLGSRRGTDTQYF.

DNA for the CDR3: TGTGCCTTCGAGGGGTTAGCGGGGACAGATACGCAGTATTTT. It translates to CAFEGLAGTDTQYF. The genes are TRBV30 and TRBJ2-3, with 8 bases that match TRBD2. V trimming: 7 bases; J trimming: 3 bases; junction bases outside the gene matches: 9. The CDR3 loop spans 14 amino acids. Germline V gives CDR1 GTSNPN, CDR2 SVGIG (reference sequence).

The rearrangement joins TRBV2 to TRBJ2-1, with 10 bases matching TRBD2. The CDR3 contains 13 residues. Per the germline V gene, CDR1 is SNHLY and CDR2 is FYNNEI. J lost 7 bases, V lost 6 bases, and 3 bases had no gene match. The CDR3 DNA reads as TGTGCCAGCAGAAGCGGGAGGGAGAATGAGCAGTTCTTC. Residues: CASRSGRENEQFF. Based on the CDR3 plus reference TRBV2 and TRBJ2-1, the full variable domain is EPEVTQTPSHQVTQMGQEVILRCVPISNHLYFYWYRQILGQKVEFLVSFYNNEISEKSEIFDDQFSVERPDGSNFTLKIRSTKLEDSAMYFCASRSGRENEQFFGPGTRLTVL.

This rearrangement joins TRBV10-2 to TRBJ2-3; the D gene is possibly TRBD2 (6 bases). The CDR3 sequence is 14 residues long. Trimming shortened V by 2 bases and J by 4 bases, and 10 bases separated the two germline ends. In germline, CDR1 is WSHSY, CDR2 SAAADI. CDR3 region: CASSEVREADTQYF. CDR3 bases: TGCGCCAGCAGTGAGGTTAGGGAGGCAGATACGCAGTATTTT.

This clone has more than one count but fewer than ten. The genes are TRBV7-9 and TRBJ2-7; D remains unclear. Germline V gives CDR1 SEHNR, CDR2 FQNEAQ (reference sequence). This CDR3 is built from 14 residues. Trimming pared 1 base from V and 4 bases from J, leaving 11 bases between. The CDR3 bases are TGTGCCAGCAGCTTAGTAGACATTCGGTACGAGCAGTACTTC. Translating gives CASSLVDIRYEQYF.

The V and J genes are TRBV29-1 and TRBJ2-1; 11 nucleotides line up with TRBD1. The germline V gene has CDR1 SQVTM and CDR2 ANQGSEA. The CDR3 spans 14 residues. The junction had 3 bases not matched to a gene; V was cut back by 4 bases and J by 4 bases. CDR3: CSVVGTGGYNEQFF. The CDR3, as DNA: TGCAGCGTTGTTGGGACAGGGGGATACAATGAGCAGTTCTTC.

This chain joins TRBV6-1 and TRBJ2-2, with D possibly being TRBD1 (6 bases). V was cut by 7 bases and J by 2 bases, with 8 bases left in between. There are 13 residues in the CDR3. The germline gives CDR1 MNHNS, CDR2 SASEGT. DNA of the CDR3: TGTGCCAGCAACAGGGCAAACACCGGGGAGCTGTTTTTT. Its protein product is CASNRANTGELFF.

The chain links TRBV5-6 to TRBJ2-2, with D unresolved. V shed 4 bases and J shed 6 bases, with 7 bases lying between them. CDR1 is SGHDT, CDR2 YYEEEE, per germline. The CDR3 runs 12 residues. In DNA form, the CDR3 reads TGTGCCAGCAGCCCTACTCCCGGGGAGCTGTTTTTT. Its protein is CASSPTPGELFF.

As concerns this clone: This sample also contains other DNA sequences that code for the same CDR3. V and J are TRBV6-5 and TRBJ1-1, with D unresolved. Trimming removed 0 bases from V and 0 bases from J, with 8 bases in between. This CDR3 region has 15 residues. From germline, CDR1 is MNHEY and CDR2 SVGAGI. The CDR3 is CASSYSRGMNTEAFF. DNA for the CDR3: TGTGCCAGCAGTTACTCTCGTGGCATGAACACTGAAGCTTTCTTT.

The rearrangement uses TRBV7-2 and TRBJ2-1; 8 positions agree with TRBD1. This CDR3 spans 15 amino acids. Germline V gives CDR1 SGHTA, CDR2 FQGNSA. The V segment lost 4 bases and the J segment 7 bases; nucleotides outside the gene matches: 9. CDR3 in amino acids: CASSSQGAWGNEQFF. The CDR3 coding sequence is TGTGCCAGCAGCTCCCAGGGGGCCTGGGGGAATGAGCAGTTCTTC.

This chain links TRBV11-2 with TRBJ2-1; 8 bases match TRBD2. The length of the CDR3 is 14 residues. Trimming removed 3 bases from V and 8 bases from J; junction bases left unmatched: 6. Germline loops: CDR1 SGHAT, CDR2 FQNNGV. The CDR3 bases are TGTGCCAGCAGCTTGATAGGACTAGCCCATGAGCAGTTCTTC. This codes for CASSLIGLAHEQFF.

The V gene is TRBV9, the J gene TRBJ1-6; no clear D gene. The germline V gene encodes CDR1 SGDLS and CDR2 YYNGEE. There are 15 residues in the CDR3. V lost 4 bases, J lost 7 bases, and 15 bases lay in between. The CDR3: CASSPEESLNSPLHF. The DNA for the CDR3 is TGTGCCAGCAGCCCCGAAGAGAGCCTAAATTCACCCCTCCACTTT.

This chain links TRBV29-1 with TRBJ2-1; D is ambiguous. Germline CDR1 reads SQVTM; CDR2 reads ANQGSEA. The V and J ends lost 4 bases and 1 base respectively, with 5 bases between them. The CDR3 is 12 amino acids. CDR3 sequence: CSVAGSYNEQFF. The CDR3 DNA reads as TGCAGCGTTGCCGGGTCCTACAATGAGCAGTTCTTC.

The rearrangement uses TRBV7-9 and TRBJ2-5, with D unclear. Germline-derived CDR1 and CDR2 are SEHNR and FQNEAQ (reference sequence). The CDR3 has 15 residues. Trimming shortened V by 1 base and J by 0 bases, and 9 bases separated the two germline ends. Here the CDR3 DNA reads TGTGCCAGCAGCTTAGACTATTGGGACCAAGAGACCCAGTACTTC. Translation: CASSLDYWDQETQYF.

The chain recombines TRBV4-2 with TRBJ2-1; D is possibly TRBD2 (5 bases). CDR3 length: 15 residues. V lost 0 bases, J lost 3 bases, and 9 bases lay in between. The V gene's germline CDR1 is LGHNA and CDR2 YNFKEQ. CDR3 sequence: CASSQERGFYNEQFF. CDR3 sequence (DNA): TGTGCCAGCAGCCAAGAGAGAGGGTTCTACAATGAGCAGTTCTTC.

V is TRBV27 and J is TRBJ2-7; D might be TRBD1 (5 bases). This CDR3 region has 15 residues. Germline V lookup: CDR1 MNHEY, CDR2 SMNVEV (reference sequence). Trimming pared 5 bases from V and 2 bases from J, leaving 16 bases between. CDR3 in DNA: TGTGCCAGCAGTCGAAGACAGCGCCCTCCCTACGAGCAGTACTTC. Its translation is CASSRRQRPPYEQYF.

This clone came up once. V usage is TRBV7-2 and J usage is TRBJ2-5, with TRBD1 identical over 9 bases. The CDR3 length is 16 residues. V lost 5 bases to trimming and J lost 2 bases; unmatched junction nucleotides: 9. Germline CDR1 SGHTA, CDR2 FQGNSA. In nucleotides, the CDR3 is TGTGCCAGCAGCGATCCGGGACAGGGCTTTCAAGAGACCCAGTACTTC. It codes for CASSDPGQGFQETQYF.

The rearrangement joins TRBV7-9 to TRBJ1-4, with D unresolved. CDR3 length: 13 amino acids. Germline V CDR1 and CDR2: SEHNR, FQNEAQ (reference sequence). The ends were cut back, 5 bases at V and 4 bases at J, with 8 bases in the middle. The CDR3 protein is CASSPRDNEKLFF. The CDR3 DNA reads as TGTGCCAGCAGCCCACGGGATAATGAAAAACTGTTTTTT.

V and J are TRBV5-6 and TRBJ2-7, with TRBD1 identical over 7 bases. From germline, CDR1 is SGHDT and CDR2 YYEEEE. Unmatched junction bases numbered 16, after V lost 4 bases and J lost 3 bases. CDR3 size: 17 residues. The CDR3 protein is CASSGQKQGHSYYEQYF. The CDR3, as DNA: TGTGCCAGCAGCGGTCAAAAACAGGGGCATTCCTACTACGAGCAGTACTTC.

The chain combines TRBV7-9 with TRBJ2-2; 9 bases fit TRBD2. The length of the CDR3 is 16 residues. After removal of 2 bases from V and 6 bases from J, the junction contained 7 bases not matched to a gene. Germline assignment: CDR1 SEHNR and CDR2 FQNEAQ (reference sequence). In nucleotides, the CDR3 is TGTGCCAGCAGCTTATCTGCGGGGGGGCGAGCCGGGGAGCTGTTTTTT. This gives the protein CASSLSAGGRAGELFF.

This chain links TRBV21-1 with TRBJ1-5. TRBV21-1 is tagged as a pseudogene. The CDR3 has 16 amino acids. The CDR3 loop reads CASSKANGDDNQPQHF. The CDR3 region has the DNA TGTGCCAGCAGCAAAGCTAACGGGGATGACAATCAGCCCCAGCATTTT.

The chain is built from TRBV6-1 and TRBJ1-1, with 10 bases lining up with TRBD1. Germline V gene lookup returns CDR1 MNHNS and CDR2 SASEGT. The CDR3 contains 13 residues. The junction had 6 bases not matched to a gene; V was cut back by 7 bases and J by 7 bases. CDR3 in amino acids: CASTGQGVIEAFF. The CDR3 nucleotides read TGTGCCAGCACAGGACAGGGGGTTATTGAAGCTTTCTTT.

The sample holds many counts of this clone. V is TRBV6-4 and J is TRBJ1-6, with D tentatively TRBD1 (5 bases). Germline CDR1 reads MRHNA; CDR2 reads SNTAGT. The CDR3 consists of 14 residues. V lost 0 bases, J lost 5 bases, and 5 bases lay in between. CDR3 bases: TGTGCCAGCAGTGACTCGACAGATAATTCACCCCTCCACTTT. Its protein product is CASSDSTDNSPLHF.

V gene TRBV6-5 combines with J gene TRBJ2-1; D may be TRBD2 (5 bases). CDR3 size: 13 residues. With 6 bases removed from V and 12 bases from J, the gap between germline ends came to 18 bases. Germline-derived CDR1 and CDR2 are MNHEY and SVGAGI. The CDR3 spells CASSPYNEGSQFF. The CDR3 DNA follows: TGTGCCAGCAGCCCCTACAACGAGGGCTCGCAGTTCTTC.

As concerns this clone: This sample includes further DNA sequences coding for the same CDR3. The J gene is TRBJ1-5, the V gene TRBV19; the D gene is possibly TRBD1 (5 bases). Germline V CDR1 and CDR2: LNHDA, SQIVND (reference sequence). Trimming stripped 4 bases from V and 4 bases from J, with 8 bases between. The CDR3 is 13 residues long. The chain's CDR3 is CASSNRGNQPQHF. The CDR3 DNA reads TGTGCCAGTAGTAATAGGGGTAATCAGCCCCAGCATTTT.